This T cell receptor (beta chain) was sequenced during a study of metastatic and nonmetastatic thyroid tumors. Study-level findings and limits: Significantly higher TCR beta diversity was reportedly seen in malignant thyroid tumors than benign nodules, in blood and tumor.

This clone showed up just a few times. Its specificity is unknown. The CDR3 has 13 residues. V was cut by 5 bases and J by 10 bases, with 15 bases left in between. Germline lookup yields CDR1 MNHEY and CDR2 SVGAGI. None of the patients had undergone any treatment ahead of thyroid surgery. TCRdb reanalyzed the PCR reads via MiXCR. In the table there are over 55,000 clones, just under 30% of which are singletons. The receptor was isolated from a female donor with papillary thyroid cancer or a benign thyroid nodule (not recorded which). Some clones in this sample may be carry-over from other donors' samples. The genes are TRBV6-5 and TRBJ2-1; either TRBD1 or TRBD2 may supply D (6 bases each). The specimen sequenced was blood. The chain's CDR3 is CASSTQGGGEQFF. The CDR3 coding sequence is TGTGCCAGCAGTACACAGGGAGGAGGCGAGCAGTTCTTC.